This TCR beta chain was documented in a study of sequential checkpoint blockade in melanoma. For the study at large: First-line arms were nivolumab then ipilimumab, or the reverse, randomized 1:1. Each arm's sequence ended with maintenance nivolumab.

Sequencing was performed with immunoSEQ multiplex PCR; in TCRdb, only in-frame clones are kept and a portion is missing. The sample gives more than 25,000 clones, about 89% of which show up once; around 13% is in the top ten. Per germline, CDR1 LGHNA and CDR2 YNFKEQ. V shed 1 base and J shed 1 base, with 6 bases lying between them. CDR3 length: 14 amino acids. Documented treatment: randomized to nivolumab then ipilimumab (arm A) or the reverse (arm B). None of the patients previously received DNA-damaging chemotherapy. From thawed PBMCs, live CD3+CD8+ cells negative for CD19 and CD56 were sorted. Specimen: CD8+ T cells sorted from blood (inferred from file names), collected from a patient given nivolumab and ipilimumab in sequence. The sequence came from a human donor with melanoma. V gene TRBV4-2 combines with J gene TRBJ2-3; possibly TRBD2 for D (6 bases). The CDR3 DNA is TGTGCCAGCAGCCAAGCGGGGGGCACAGATACGCAGTATTTT. It yields the protein CASSQAGGTDTQYF.